These 3 T cell receptor beta chains originate from one sample sequenced in a study of cytomegalovirus exposure and HLA in healthy donors. Sequenced by immunoSEQ multiplex PCR; TCRdb stores in-frame clones only, minus some. The table includes approximately 81,000 clones, approximately 93% detected once. Sequenced sample: PBMCs. The origin of the receptors is a man aged 18 to 35 in good health and CMV-seronegative.

This rearrangement joins TRBV19 to TRBJ1-2; D unclear. Per germline, CDR1 LNHDA and CDR2 SQIVND (reference sequence). V shed 0 bases and J shed 6 bases, with 8 bases lying between them. The CDR3 is made up of 13 amino acids. Written as DNA, the CDR3 is TGTGCCAGTAGTATAGATCCCGAGGATGGCTACACCTTC. Translated: CASSIDPEDGYTF.

J is TRBJ1-1 and V is TRBV5-1; perhaps TRBD1 as D (5 bases). Germline values: CDR1 SGHRS, CDR2 YFSETQ. CDR3 length: 15 amino acids. The ends were cut back, 3 bases at V and 1 base at J, with 13 bases in the middle. CDR3 bases: TGCGCCAGCAGCTGGGGGGACGCCGCGAACACTGAAGCTTTCTTT. Translated: CASSWGDAANTEAFF. Drawing the rest from reference TRBV5-1 and TRBJ1-1, the complete variable domain is KAGVTQTPRYLIKTRGQQVTLSCSPISGHRSVSWYQQTPGQGLQFLFEYFSETQRNKGNFPGRFSGRQFSNSRSEMNVSTLELGDSALYLCASSWGDAANTEAFFGQGTRLTVV.

This chain links TRBV20-1 with TRBJ1-2, with TRBD1 as a possible D gene (5 bases). The CDR3 sequence is 10 residues long. CDR1 and CDR2 (germline): DFQATT, SNEGSKA (reference sequence). V was clipped by 7 bases and J by 7 bases, with 10 bases between them. This CDR3 reads CSVGATGYTF. The CDR3 DNA follows: TGCAGTGTAGGGGCTACTGGCTACACCTTC.